The clone carrying this T cell receptor (beta chain) was detected ten times or more. No antigen is known for it. With 3 bases removed from V and 3 bases from J, the gap between germline ends came to 15 bases. Germline-derived CDR1 and CDR2 are MDHEN and SYDVKM. This CDR3 contains 16 residues. Arm-PCR of CDR3 regions and iRepertoire HTBI primers were the basis on which TCR beta libraries were built. TCRdb re-called the multiplex PCR reads with MiXCR, one entry per CDR3 protein. This table holds roughly 500,000 distinct CDR3 sequences, 14% found once. This record comes from a study of regulatory T cells in long-lasting Graves disease. Time point specified: newly diagnosed GD, antithyroid drugs for less than 3 months. The authors made the TCR library using RNA they extracted from PBMCs. Overall study findings and caveats: Limited sample numbers may have lowered accuracy.

The data were also submitted as part of a second study, on T cells in Graves' hyperthyroidism and ophthalmopathy. That source adds: The definition of stable Graves' hyperthyroidism was no ophthalmopathy progression within 18 months.

The chain recombines TRBV28 with TRBJ1-5; D not resolved. The clonotype comes from a woman between 50 and 59 years old with Graves disease. The specimen comprised peripheral blood mononuclear cells (PBMCs), sampled at new diagnosis, from a patient treated with antithyroid drugs. As DNA, the CDR3 is TGTGCCAGCAGTTTGAATCTTGGCGAAGCCAATCAGCCCCAGCATTTT. The encoded protein is CASSLNLGEANQPQHF.